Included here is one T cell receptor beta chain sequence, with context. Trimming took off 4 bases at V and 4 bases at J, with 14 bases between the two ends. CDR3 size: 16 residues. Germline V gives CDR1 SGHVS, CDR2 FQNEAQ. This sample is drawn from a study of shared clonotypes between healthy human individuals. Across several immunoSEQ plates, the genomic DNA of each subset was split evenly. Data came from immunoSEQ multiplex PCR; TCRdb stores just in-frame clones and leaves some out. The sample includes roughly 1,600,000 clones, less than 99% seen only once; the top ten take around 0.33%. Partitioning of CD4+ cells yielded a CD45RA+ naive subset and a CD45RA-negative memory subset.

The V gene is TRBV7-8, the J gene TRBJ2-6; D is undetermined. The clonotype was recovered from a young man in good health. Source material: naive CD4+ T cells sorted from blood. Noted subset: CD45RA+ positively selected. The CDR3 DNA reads TGTGCCAGCAGCTCTGGGCGGCGGTCAGGGGCCAACGTCCTGACTTTC. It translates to CASSSGRRSGANVLTF. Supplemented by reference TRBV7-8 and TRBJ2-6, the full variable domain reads GAGVSQSPRYKVAKRGQDVALRCDPISGHVSLFWYQQALGQGPEFLTYFQNEAQLDKSGLPSDRFFAERPEGSVSTLKIQRTQQEDSAVYLCASSSGRRSGANVLTFGAGSRLTVL.